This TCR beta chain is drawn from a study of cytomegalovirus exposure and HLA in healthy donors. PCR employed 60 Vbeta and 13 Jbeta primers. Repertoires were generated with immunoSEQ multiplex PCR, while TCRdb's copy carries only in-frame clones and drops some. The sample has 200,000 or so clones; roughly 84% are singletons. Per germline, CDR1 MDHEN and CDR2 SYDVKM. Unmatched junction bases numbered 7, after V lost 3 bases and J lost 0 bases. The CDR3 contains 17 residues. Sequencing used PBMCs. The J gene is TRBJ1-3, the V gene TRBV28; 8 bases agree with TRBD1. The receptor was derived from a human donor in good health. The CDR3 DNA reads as TGTGCCAGCAGTTTCCCCCGGACAGGGCACTCTGGAAACACCATATATTTT. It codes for CASSFPRTGHSGNTIYF.